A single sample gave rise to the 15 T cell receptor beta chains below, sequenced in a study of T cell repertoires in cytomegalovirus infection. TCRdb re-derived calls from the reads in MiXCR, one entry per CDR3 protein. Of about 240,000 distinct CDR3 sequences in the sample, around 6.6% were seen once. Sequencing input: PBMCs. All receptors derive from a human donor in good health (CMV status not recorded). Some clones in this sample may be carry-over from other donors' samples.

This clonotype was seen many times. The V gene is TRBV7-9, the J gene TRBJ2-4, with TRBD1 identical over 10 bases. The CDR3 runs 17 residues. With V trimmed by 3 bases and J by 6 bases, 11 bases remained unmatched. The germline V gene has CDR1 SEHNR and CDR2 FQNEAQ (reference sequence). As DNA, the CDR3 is TGTGCCAGCAGCTTCTGGACAGGGGGGAAAGTGGGAAACATTCAGTACTTC. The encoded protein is CASSFWTGGKVGNIQYF.

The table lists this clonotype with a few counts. Here the CDR3 reads CASSQSQGSYNEQFF. CDR3 nucleotide sequence: TGTGCCAGCAGCCAGAGCCAGGGGTCTTACAATGAGCAGTTCTTC. V gene TRBV2 combines with J gene TRBJ2-1; weak D call: TRBD1 (6 bases). Trimming took 6 bases from V and 4 from J, leaving 16 bases between them. This CDR3 is built from 15 residues. Looked up from germline, CDR1 is SNHLY and CDR2 is FYNNEI.

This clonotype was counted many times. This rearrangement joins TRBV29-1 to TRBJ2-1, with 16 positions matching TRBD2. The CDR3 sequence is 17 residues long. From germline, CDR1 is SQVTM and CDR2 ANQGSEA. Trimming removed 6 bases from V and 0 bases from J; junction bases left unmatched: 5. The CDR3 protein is CSVAGLAGGYSYNEQFF. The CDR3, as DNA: TGCAGCGTCGCGGGACTAGCGGGGGGGTACTCCTACAATGAGCAGTTCTTC.

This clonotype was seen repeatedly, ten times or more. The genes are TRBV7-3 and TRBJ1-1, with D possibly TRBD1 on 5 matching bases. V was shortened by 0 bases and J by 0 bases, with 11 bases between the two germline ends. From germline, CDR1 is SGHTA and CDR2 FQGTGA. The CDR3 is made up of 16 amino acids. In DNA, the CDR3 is TGTGCCAGCAGCTTAACGGGGCCGGGCTTGAACACTGAAGCTTTCTTT. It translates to CASSLTGPGLNTEAFF.

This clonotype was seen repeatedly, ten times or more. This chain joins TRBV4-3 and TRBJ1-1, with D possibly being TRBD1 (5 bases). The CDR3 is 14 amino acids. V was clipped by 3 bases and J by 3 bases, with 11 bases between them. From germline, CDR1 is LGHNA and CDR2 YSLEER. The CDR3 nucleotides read TGCGCCAGCAGCCACCTCAGGGAGGACACTGAAGCTTTCTTT. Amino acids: CASSHLREDTEAFF.

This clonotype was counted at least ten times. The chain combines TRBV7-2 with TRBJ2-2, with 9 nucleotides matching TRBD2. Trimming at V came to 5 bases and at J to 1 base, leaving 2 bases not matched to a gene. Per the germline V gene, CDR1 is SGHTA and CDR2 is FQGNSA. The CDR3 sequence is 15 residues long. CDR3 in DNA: TGTGCCAGCAGCCGCGGGGGGGGGAACACCGGGGAGCTGTTTTTT. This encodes CASSRGGGNTGELFF.

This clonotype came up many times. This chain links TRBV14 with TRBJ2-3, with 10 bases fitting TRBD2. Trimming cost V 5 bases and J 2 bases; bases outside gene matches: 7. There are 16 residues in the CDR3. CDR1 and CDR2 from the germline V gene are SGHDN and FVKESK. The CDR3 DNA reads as TGTGCCAGCAGCTTTCTAGCGGGGGTAACCACAGATACGCAGTATTTT. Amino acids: CASSFLAGVTTDTQYF. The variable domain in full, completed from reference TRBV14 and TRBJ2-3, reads EAGVTQFPSHSVIEKGQTVTLRCDPISGHDNLYWYRRVMGKEIKFLLHFVKESKQDESGMPNNRFLAERTGGTYSTLKVQPAELEDSGVYFCASSFLAGVTTDTQYFGPGTRLTVL.

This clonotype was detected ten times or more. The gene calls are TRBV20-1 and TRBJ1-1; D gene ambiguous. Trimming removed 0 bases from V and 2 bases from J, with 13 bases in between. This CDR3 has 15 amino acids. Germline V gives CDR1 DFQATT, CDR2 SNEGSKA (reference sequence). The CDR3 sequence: CSAREVGMSNTEAFF. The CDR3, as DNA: TGCAGTGCTAGAGAGGTTGGGATGAGCAACACTGAAGCTTTCTTT.

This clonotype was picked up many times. The CDR3 reads CASSLLGRGNTEAFF. The CDR3 nucleotides read TGTGCCAGCAGCTTATTGGGGCGGGGGAACACTGAAGCTTTCTTT. The chain employs TRBV7-2 and TRBJ1-1; tentative D call: TRBD1 (5 bases). The CDR3 consists of 15 residues. CDR1 is SGHTA, CDR2 FQGNSA, per germline. Trimming took 2 bases from V and 1 from J, leaving 11 bases between them.

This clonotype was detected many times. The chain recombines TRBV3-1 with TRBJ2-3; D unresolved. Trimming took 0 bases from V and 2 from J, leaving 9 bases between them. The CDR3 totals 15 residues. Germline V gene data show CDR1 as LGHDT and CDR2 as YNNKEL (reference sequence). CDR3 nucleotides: TGTGCCAGCAGCCAAGATCAAAGTTTCACAGATACGCAGTATTTT. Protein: CASSQDQSFTDTQYF.

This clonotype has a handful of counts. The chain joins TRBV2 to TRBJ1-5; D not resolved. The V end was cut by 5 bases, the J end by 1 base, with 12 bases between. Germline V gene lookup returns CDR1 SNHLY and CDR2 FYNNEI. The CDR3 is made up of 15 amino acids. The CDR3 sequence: CASSRRATSNQPQHF. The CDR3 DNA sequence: TGTGCCAGCAGTCGTAGAGCTACCAGCAATCAGCCCCAGCATTTT.

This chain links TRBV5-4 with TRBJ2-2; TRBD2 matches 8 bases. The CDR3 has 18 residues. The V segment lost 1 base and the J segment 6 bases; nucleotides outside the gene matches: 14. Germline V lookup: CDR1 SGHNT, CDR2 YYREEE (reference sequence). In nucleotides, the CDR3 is TGTGCCAGCAGCTTGCCCCCCGGCGGGGGGACTGAACCCGGGGAGCTGTTTTTT. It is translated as CASSLPPGGGTEPGELFF.

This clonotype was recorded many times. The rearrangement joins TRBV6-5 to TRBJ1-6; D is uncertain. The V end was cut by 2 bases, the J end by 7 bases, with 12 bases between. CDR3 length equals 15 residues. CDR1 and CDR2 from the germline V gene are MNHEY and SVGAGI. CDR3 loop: CASSYRGVGNSPLHF. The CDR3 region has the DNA TGTGCCAGCAGTTACCGGGGTGTTGGGAATTCACCCCTCCACTTT.

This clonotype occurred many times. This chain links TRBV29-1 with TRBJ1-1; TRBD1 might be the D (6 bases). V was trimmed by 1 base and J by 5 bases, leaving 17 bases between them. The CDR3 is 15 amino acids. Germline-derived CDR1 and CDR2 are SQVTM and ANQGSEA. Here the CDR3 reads CSVEAGATYPTEAFF. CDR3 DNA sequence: TGCAGCGTTGAAGCGGGGGCCACGTACCCAACTGAAGCTTTCTTT.

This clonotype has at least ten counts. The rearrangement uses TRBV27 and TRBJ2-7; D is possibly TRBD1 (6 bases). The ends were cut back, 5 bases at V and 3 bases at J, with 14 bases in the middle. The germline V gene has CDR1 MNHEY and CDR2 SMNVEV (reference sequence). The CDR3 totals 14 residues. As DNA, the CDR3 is TGTGCCAGCAGTGTACAGGGTGTTGGCTACGAGCAGTACTTC. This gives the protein CASSVQGVGYEQYF.